This TCR beta chain was retrieved from a study of cytomegalovirus exposure and HLA in healthy donors. The study ran its PCR with 60 Vbeta and 13 Jbeta primers. Profiled with immunoSEQ multiplex PCR; TCRdb holds only in-frame clones, not every one. The sample yields 200,000 or so clones, about four fifths seen once. V lost 6 bases, J lost 4 bases, and 12 bases lay in between. The CDR3 contains 13 residues. Per the germline V gene, CDR1 is KGHSH and CDR2 is LQKENI. This sequence originates from a woman aged 25 to 45 in good health and CMV-seropositive. Sequencing was carried out using PBMCs. V is TRBV18 and J is TRBJ1-2, with D perhaps TRBD1 (6 bases). DNA of the CDR3: TGTGCCAGCTCTATGGACAGAAGCTATGGCTACACCTTC. Its protein product is CASSMDRSYGYTF.